These 23 T cell receptor beta chains were sequenced from one sample in a study of T cell responses to AZD1222 COVID-19 vaccine. The data were produced by immunoSEQ multiplex PCR, yet TCRdb's version contains in-frame clones alone and is incomplete. The sample carries about 170,000 clones, 80% to 95% recorded once. The sample consisted of peripheral blood, taken on day 0 of AZD1222 vaccination. The receptor set was obtained from an adult in good health.

This chain connects TRBV3-1 (or the pseudogene TRBV3-2) to TRBJ1-1; TRBD1 matches 8 bases. The CDR3 sequence is 14 residues long. Looked up from germline, CDR1 is LGHDT and CDR2 is YNNKEL (reference sequence). With V trimmed by 4 bases and J by 7 bases, 8 bases remained unmatched. CDR3 protein: CASSLGGTGIEAFF. In DNA, the CDR3 is TGTGCCAGCAGCCTGGGCGGGACAGGAATTGAAGCTTTCTTT.

The chain recombines TRBV7-6 with TRBJ2-7; D uncertain. The CDR3 totals 16 residues. V was shortened by 1 base and J by 6 bases, with 19 bases between the two germline ends. In germline, CDR1 is SGHVS, CDR2 FNYEAQ. CDR3 amino acids: CASSLVVGIGSVEQYF. DNA for the CDR3: TGTGCCAGCAGCTTAGTAGTGGGGATAGGGTCGGTCGAGCAGTACTTC.

V gene TRBV5-6 combines with J gene TRBJ1-5; D gene ambiguous. Trimming stripped 4 bases from V and 1 base from J, with 12 bases between. This CDR3 has 15 amino acids. CDR1 and CDR2 from the germline V gene are SGHDT and YYEEEE. CDR3 in amino acids: CASSTFGGSNQPQHF. In nucleotides, the CDR3 is TGTGCCAGCAGCACCTTTGGCGGAAGCAATCAGCCCCAGCATTTT. The full variable domain, in which reference TRBV5-6 and TRBJ1-5 provide the parts outside the CDR3, is DAGVTQSPTHLIKTRGQQVTLRCSPKSGHDTVSWYQQALGQGPQFIFQYYEEEERQRGNFPDRFSGHQFPNYSSELNVNALLLGDSALYLCASSTFGGSNQPQHFGDGTRLSIL.

The rearrangement uses TRBV7-2 and TRBJ2-3; D is possibly TRBD2 (7 bases). Germline values: CDR1 SGHTA, CDR2 FQGNSA. Trimming left V 2 bases short and J 1 base short, with 10 bases between. The CDR3 is made up of 15 amino acids. DNA of the CDR3: TGTGCCAGCAGCTTATGGGGGGGGCGCACAGATACGCAGTATTTT. Its protein product is CASSLWGGRTDTQYF. The full variable domain, rest sourced from reference TRBV7-2 and TRBJ2-3, is GAGVSQSPSNKVTEKGKDVELRCDPISGHTALYWYRQSLGQGLEFLIYFQGNSAPDKSGLPSDRFSAERTGGSVSTLTIQRTQQEDSAVYLCASSLWGGRTDTQYFGPGTRLTVL.

V is TRBV5-4 and J is TRBJ1-2; D possibly corresponds to TRBD1 (6 bases). V lost 4 bases to trimming and J lost 8 bases, with 12 bases between them. This CDR3 spans 12 amino acids. CDR1 SGHNT and CDR2 YYREEE come from the germline V gene (reference sequence). The CDR3 DNA reads TGTGCCAGCAGCGGGGGGGGCGGAGGCTACACCTTC. It is translated as CASSGGGGGYTF. Full variable domain (missing parts from reference TRBV5-4 and TRBJ1-2): ETGVTQSPTHLIKTRGQQVTLRCSSQSGHNTVSWYQQALGQGPQFIFQYYREEENGRGNFPPRFSGLQFPNYSSELNVNALELDDSALYLCASSGGGGGYTFGSGTRLTVV.

The V gene is TRBV5-8, the J gene TRBJ1-5; weak D call: TRBD1 (6 bases). The germline V gene encodes CDR1 SGHTS and CDR2 YDEGEE. The CDR3 is 15 residues long. The ends were cut back, 4 bases at V and 6 bases at J, with 17 bases in the middle. CDR3 nucleotide sequence: TGTGCCAGCAGCGCCGGGGGGGCGGTGGGTCAGCCCCAGCATTTT. Residues: CASSAGGAVGQPQHF. The full variable domain, its missing parts supplied by reference TRBV5-8 and TRBJ1-5, is EAGVTQSPTHLIKTRGQQATLRCSPISGHTSVYWYQQALGLGLQFLLWYDEGEERNRGNFPPRFSGRQFPNYSSELNVNALELEDSALYLCASSAGGAVGQPQHFGDGTRLSIL.

V usage is TRBV9 and J usage is TRBJ1-1; TRBD1 matches at 7 bases. The junction had 10 bases not matched to a gene; V was cut back by 3 bases and J by 5 bases. The germline CDR1 and CDR2 sequences are SGDLS and YYNGEE. The length of the CDR3 is 15 residues. CDR3 coding DNA: TGTGCCAGCAGCGCAGCCCAGGGGGGGCGGACTGAAGCTTTCTTT. Translated: CASSAAQGGRTEAFF.

In nucleotides, the CDR3 is TGTGCCAGTAGTATAGATCTCGCCGGCGCTAACTATGGCTACACCTTC. Its translation: CASSIDLAGANYGYTF. The rearrangement joins TRBV19 to TRBJ1-2; no definite D call. The CDR3 runs to 16 residues. Germline lookup yields CDR1 LNHDA and CDR2 SQIVND (reference sequence). V was shortened by 0 bases and J by 0 bases, with 11 bases between the two germline ends.

CDR3: CASSLFGTEAFF. CDR3 in DNA: TGTGCCAGCAGTTTATTCGGGACTGAAGCTTTCTTT. The J gene is TRBJ1-1, the V gene TRBV12-3 or TRBV12-4; D not resolved. The CDR3 has 12 residues. V was clipped by 2 bases and J by 5 bases, with 6 bases between them.

V is TRBV27 and J is TRBJ2-7, with D perhaps matching TRBD1 (5 bases). Trimming cost V 2 bases and J 1 base, with 21 bases left between them. Germline V lookup: CDR1 MNHEY, CDR2 SMNVEV (reference sequence). The CDR3 is 18 residues long. The CDR3 DNA is TGTGCCAGCAGTTTAGGGGCCCAGTGGCAGTTAAGGTCCTACGAGCAGTACTTC. Protein sequence: CASSLGAQWQLRSYEQYF.

The V gene is TRBV4-1, the J gene TRBJ1-2; D ambiguous. Germline V gene lookup returns CDR1 MGHRA and CDR2 YSYEKL. Trimming took 0 bases from V and 8 from J, leaving 10 bases between them. This CDR3 is 13 amino acids long. CDR3 loop: CASSQEPTGGYTF. The CDR3 region has the DNA TGCGCCAGCAGCCAAGAACCCACCGGGGGCTACACCTTC.

This sequence joins TRBV5-8 and TRBJ2-7, with 8 bases that match TRBD1. The CDR3 has 15 amino acids. V was pared by 4 bases and J by 3 bases, with 9 bases of the junction left unmatched. Germline assignment: CDR1 SGHTS and CDR2 YDEGEE. Written as DNA, the CDR3 is TGTGCCAGCAGCCGGGCCGCTACAGGGGGCTACGAGCAGTACTTC. Translated, it gives CASSRAATGGYEQYF.

The rearrangement joins TRBV5-1 to TRBJ1-4; 7 nucleotides agree with TRBD1. CDR3 length: 16 amino acids. The V segment lost 4 bases and the J segment 3 bases; nucleotides outside the gene matches: 9. Germline V gene lookup returns CDR1 SGHRS and CDR2 YFSETQ. The CDR3 DNA follows: TGCGCCAGCAGCCCCCAGGGGGGTATTGCTAATGAAAAACTGTTTTTT. Encoded protein: CASSPQGGIANEKLFF. Supplemented by reference TRBV5-1 and TRBJ1-4, the full variable domain reads KAGVTQTPRYLIKTRGQQVTLSCSPISGHRSVSWYQQTPGQGLQFLFEYFSETQRNKGNFPGRFSGRQFSNSRSEMNVSTLELGDSALYLCASSPQGGIANEKLFFGSGTQLSVL.

This clone appeared a few times. This chain joins TRBV24-1 and TRBJ2-7; the match to TRBD2 covers 10 bases. This CDR3 has 17 amino acids. Germline values: CDR1 KGHDR, CDR2 SFDVKD. Trimming took 8 bases from V and 5 from J; bases not matched to a gene: 17. CDR3 region: CATIGQTGTSEYHEQYF. The DNA of the CDR3 is TGTGCCACCATAGGCCAGACAGGGACTAGCGAATACCACGAGCAGTACTTC.

The V and J genes are TRBV2 and TRBJ2-6; no clear D gene. The CDR3 runs 12 residues. V lost 10 bases, J lost 1 base, and 5 bases lay in between. The germline gives CDR1 SNHLY, CDR2 FYNNEI. CDR3 region: CATSSGANVLTF. DNA for the CDR3: TGTGCCACCTCTTCTGGGGCCAACGTCCTGACTTTC.

The chain employs TRBV18 and TRBJ1-5, with D perhaps TRBD1 (6 bases). The germline V gene has CDR1 KGHSH and CDR2 LQKENI. V lost 2 bases and J lost 3, with 11 bases in between. The CDR3 has 15 amino acids. The CDR3, as DNA: TGTGCCAGCTCACCAGGGGCAGGGGACAATCAGCCCCAGCATTTT. Amino acid sequence: CASSPGAGDNQPQHF.

The chain couples TRBV7-8 to TRBJ2-5, with D perhaps matching TRBD2 (6 bases). Trimming left V 2 bases short and J 5 bases short, with 15 bases between. Germline V gene data show CDR1 as SGHVS and CDR2 as FQNEAQ. The CDR3 loop spans 15 amino acids. Here the CDR3 DNA reads TGTGCCAGCAGCTTACCCCCAAGACTAGAGGAGACCCAGTACTTC. It translates to CASSLPPRLEETQYF.

The chain is built from TRBV6-4 and TRBJ2-5; D is possibly TRBD1 or TRBD2 (7 bases each). Trimming stripped 2 bases from V and 6 bases from J, with 10 bases between. Germline-derived CDR1 and CDR2 are MRHNA and SNTAGT. This CDR3 spans 13 amino acids. Here the CDR3 DNA reads TGTGCCAGCAGTGACCAGGGGGGGAAGACCCAGTACTTC. Translated: CASSDQGGKTQYF.

This chain uses TRBV7-8 with TRBJ1-1; 7 bases map to TRBD1. This CDR3 comprises 15 residues. Trimming removed 5 bases from V and 1 base from J; junction bases left unmatched: 7. Per germline, CDR1 SGHVS and CDR2 FQNEAQ. This CDR3 reads CASSRGDRKNTEAFF. The CDR3 coding sequence is TGTGCCAGCAGCCGAGGGGACAGAAAGAACACTGAAGCTTTCTTT.

There are a few counts of this clone. This chain uses TRBV5-1 with TRBJ2-7, with D possibly matching TRBD2 (5 bases). The germline V gene has CDR1 SGHRS and CDR2 YFSETQ. V was pared by 0 bases and J by 4 bases, with 14 bases between. This CDR3 has 15 amino acids. Written as DNA, the CDR3 is TGCGCCAGCAGCTTGGACGAAGGGAGAAGATACGAGCAGTACTTC. Translated, it gives CASSLDEGRRYEQYF.

J is TRBJ2-5 and V is TRBV2; possible D gene TRBD2, 5 bases. Trimming took off 7 bases at V and 2 bases at J, with 23 bases between the two ends. The CDR3 is made up of 17 amino acids. Germline CDR1 is SNHLY and CDR2 is FYNNEI. CDR3 amino acids: CASTSKPPLVEQETQYF. The CDR3 DNA sequence: TGTGCCAGCACCTCCAAACCTCCACTAGTTGAACAAGAGACCCAGTACTTC. The whole variable domain, remainder taken from reference TRBV2 and TRBJ2-5, is EPEVTQTPSHQVTQMGQEVILRCVPISNHLYFYWYRQILGQKVEFLVSFYNNEISEKSEIFDDQFSVERPDGSNFTLKIRSTKLEDSAMYFCASTSKPPLVEQETQYFGPGTRLLVL.

The chain links TRBV30 to TRBJ2-5, with D maybe TRBD1 (6 bases). V was trimmed by 0 bases and J by 5 bases, leaving 13 bases between them. Germline V lookup: CDR1 GTSNPN, CDR2 SVGIG (reference sequence). This CDR3 spans 14 amino acids. The CDR3: CAWSVQGKTETQYF. CDR3 sequence (DNA): TGTGCCTGGAGTGTACAGGGTAAAACGGAGACCCAGTACTTC.

The CDR3 is CASSPEVQGWYEQYF. In DNA form, the CDR3 reads TGTGCCAGCTCACCAGAGGTACAGGGGTGGTACGAGCAGTACTTC. The rearrangement joins TRBV18 to TRBJ2-7; 7 bases line up with TRBD1. The CDR3 covers 15 residues. The germline V gene has CDR1 KGHSH and CDR2 LQKENI. J lost 4 bases, V lost 2 bases, and 8 bases had no gene match.